The T cell receptor beta chain described here comes from a study of blood T cell repertoires in COVID-19. Study context: Sample material is recorded as cDNA or gDNA derived from T cells, B-cell-depleted T cells, or PBMCs.

Profiling relied on immunoSEQ multiplex PCR, and the TCRdb table lists in-frame clones only, not all of them. The sample comprises approximately 90,000 clones, more than 70% of which are singletons, and approximately 7.4% rests with the top ten. This TCR derives from a human donor with acute or convalescent COVID-19. The donor label of this sample is uncertain. The source material was peripheral blood.

The CDR3: CASRNDIYQPQHF. CDR3 DNA: TGTGCCAGTAGAAACGACATATATCAGCCCCAGCATTTT. The gene calls are TRBV19 and TRBJ1-5; D call uncertain. There are 13 residues in the CDR3. Trimming removed 6 bases at V and 5 bases at J, with 11 bases between. Per the germline V gene, CDR1 is LNHDA and CDR2 is SQIVND (reference sequence).